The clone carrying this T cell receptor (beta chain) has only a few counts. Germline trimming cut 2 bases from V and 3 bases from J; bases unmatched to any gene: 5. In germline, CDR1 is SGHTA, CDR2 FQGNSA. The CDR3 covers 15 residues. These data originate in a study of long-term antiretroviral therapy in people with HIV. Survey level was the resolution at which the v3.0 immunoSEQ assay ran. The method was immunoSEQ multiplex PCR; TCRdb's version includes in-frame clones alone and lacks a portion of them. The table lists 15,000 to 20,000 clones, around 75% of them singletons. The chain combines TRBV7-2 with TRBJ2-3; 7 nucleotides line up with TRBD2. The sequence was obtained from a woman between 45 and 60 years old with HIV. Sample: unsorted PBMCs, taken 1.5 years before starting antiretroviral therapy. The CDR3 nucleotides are TGTGCCAGCAGCTTACAACCGGGGGGTACAGATACGCAGTATTTT. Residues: CASSLQPGGTDTQYF. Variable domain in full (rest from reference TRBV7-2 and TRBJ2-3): GAGVSQSPSNKVTEKGKDVELRCDPISGHTALYWYRQSLGQGLEFLIYFQGNSAPDKSGLPSDRFSAERTGGSVSTLTIQRTQQEDSAVYLCASSLQPGGTDTQYFGPGTRLTVL.